This T cell receptor beta chain was sequenced in a study of blood T cell repertoires in COVID-19. Assay: immunoSEQ multiplex PCR; the TCRdb copy retains only in-frame clones and omits some. The table records around 110,000 clones, just under 85% of them present only once. The germline V and J ends were trimmed by 0 bases and 4 bases, with 13 bases remaining between them. This CDR3 region has 16 residues. Germline CDR1 and CDR2: LGHDT and YNNKEL (reference sequence). The clonotype comes from a man aged 65 to 85 with active or convalescent COVID-19. This chain connects TRBV3-1 (or the pseudogene TRBV3-2) to TRBJ1-5; no reliable D call. The sample comprised peripheral blood. CDR3 protein: CASSQDPSGQNQPQHF. The CDR3 nucleotides read TGTGCCAGCAGCCAAGATCCCAGTGGCCAGAATCAGCCCCAGCATTTT.